The 26 T cell receptor beta chains below all came from one sample that was sequenced in a study of spatial heterogeneity in lung cancer. Time point here: sample taken at primary tumor resection. TCRdb itself ran the 5' RACE reads through MiXCR, one entry per CDR3 protein. The sample lists 90,000 to 95,000 distinct CDR3 sequences; 12% were seen once. Sequencing was performed on PBMCs, taken at surgery. Every receptor here comes from a male donor with early-stage non-small cell lung cancer.

Turning to this clonotype: Germline is not matched at one junction end, which may reflect a read error. The J gene is TRBJ1-5, the V gene TRBV11-2, with D possibly TRBD1 on 6 matching bases. The germline gives CDR1 SGHAT, CDR2 FQNNGV. The CDR3 spans 17 residues. For the CDR3, the DNA is TGTGTCAGCAACGAATCTAGGGGGGAGGAAGGCAATCAGCCCCAGCATTTT. Amino acids: CVSNESRGEEGNQPQHF.

In its sample, this clonotype was seen a few times. This sequence joins TRBV3-1 and TRBJ2-7; D gene uncertain. Germline CDR1 LGHDT, CDR2 YNNKEL (reference sequence). V was pared by 1 base and J by 6 bases, with 10 bases between. The CDR3 has 13 residues. The CDR3 bases are TGTGCCAGCAGCCAAGGGATCCAGGCCGAGCAGTACTTC. Protein sequence: CASSQGIQAEQYF.

This chain joins TRBV7-9 and TRBJ1-1, with D hard to call. The CDR3 is 15 amino acids. V shed 5 bases and J shed 4 bases, with 17 bases lying between them. Germline V gives CDR1 SEHNR, CDR2 FQNEAQ (reference sequence). The CDR3 DNA follows: TGTGCCAGCAGCCCACAAGGAAGGCCGGGCACTGAAGCTTTCTTT. Translating gives CASSPQGRPGTEAFF.

The CDR3 nucleotides read TGTGCCAGCAGCCTCTATATGGCGTCTGGGGCCAACGTCCTGACTTTC. Its protein is CASSLYMASGANVLTF. The chain combines TRBV14 with TRBJ2-6; D not resolved. CDR1 SGHDN and CDR2 FVKESK come from the germline V gene. The CDR3 runs 16 residues. The V end was cut by 4 bases, the J end by 1 base, with 11 bases between.

This clonotype was observed a handful of times. J is TRBJ2-7 and V is TRBV12-3 or TRBV12-4; D remains unclear. V dropped 6 bases and J dropped 2 bases, with 14 bases sitting between them. This CDR3 has 14 amino acids. The CDR3 nucleotides are TGTGCCAGCAGGGAAAGAGCCAGGCCCTACGAGCAGTACTTC. Encoded protein: CASRERARPYEQYF.

There are a few counts of this clonotype. The J gene is TRBJ2-1, the V gene TRBV5-5; D not resolved. Trimming pared 2 bases from V and 8 bases from J, leaving 8 bases between. Germline V gives CDR1 SGHKS, CDR2 YYEKEE (reference sequence). This CDR3 has 12 residues. The CDR3 DNA reads as TGTGCCAGCAGCTTTTTTGTGGATGAGCAGTTCTTC. It yields the protein CASSFFVDEQFF.

This clonotype came up a few times. This chain joins TRBV20-1 and TRBJ2-5, with D uncertain. With 7 bases removed from V and 0 bases from J, the gap between germline ends came to 3 bases. CDR3 length: 10 residues. CDR1 is DFQATT and CDR2 is SNEGSKA in the germline V gene (reference sequence). The DNA for the CDR3 is TGCAGTGGTTACCAAGAGACCCAGTACTTC. This gives the protein CSGYQETQYF.

This clonotype was counted between two and nine times. The gene calls are TRBV7-9 and TRBJ1-4; 7 bases are shared with TRBD1. Germline values: CDR1 SEHNR, CDR2 FQNEAQ (reference sequence). This CDR3 has 15 amino acids. V trimming: 5 bases; J trimming: 6 bases; junction bases outside the gene matches: 9. The CDR3 DNA sequence: TGTGCCAGCAGCCCCGCGGACAGGCAGCATGAAAAACTGTTTTTT. This codes for CASSPADRQHEKLFF.

This clonotype was seen many times. The genes are TRBV2 and TRBJ1-1; possible D gene TRBD1, 5 bases. The CDR3 totals 13 residues. Per the germline V gene, CDR1 is SNHLY and CDR2 is FYNNEI. V was pared by 8 bases and J by 0 bases, with 10 bases between. DNA for the CDR3: TGTGCCAGCTTGCACAGGCTGAACACTGAAGCTTTCTTT. This sequence encodes CASLHRLNTEAFF.

This clonotype was counted a few times. The chain carries TRBV10-3 and TRBJ1-5; no clear D. CDR1 is ENHRY, CDR2 SYGVKD, per germline. This CDR3 is 14 amino acids long. V lost 10 bases to trimming and J lost 2 bases, with 15 bases between them. The CDR3 reads CATKVGLGNQPQHF. CDR3 sequence (DNA): TGTGCCACCAAAGTGGGATTGGGCAATCAGCCCCAGCATTTT.

This chain joins TRBV20-1 and TRBJ2-1; D gene ambiguous. Germline V CDR1 and CDR2: DFQATT, SNEGSKA (reference sequence). This CDR3 comprises 11 residues. Trimming left V 6 bases short and J 4 bases short, with 7 bases between. The CDR3 loop is CSATPYNEQFF. DNA of the CDR3: TGCAGTGCAACGCCGTACAATGAGCAGTTCTTC.

This chain links TRBV7-2 with TRBJ2-7, with 11 bases that match TRBD2. The CDR3 covers 16 residues. With 1 base clipped from V and 2 bases from J, the junction kept 4 bases outside the gene matches. The V gene's germline CDR1 is SGHTA and CDR2 FQGNSA. The chain's CDR3 is CASSLDGTSGTYEQYF. In DNA form, the CDR3 reads TGTGCCAGCAGCTTAGACGGGACTAGCGGAACCTACGAGCAGTACTTC.

In this sample, this clonotype turned up many times. The gene calls are TRBV11-2 and TRBJ2-2; D is perhaps TRBD2 (7 bases). The germline V gene encodes CDR1 SGHAT and CDR2 FQNNGV. Deletions cut 3 bases from V and 7 bases from J, with 12 bases between. The CDR3 totals 14 residues. CDR3 sequence reads: CASSFWGGGGELFF. CDR3 in DNA: TGTGCCAGCAGCTTTTGGGGGGGCGGCGGGGAGCTGTTTTTT.

For this clonotype: One end of the junction is discordant with germline, which a read error may explain. This chain uses TRBV9 with TRBJ2-5; weak D call: TRBD1 (6 bases). Germline V gene data show CDR1 as SGDLS and CDR2 as YYNGEE. The CDR3 has 15 amino acids. The CDR3 region has the DNA TGTACCAGCAGCGTATCAACGGGGACACAAGAGACCCAGTACTTC. Amino acids: CTSSVSTGTQETQYF.

This rearrangement joins TRBV6-2 or TRBV6-3 to TRBJ1-5, with unresolved D. This CDR3 region has 11 residues. The germline V gene has CDR1 MNHEY and CDR2 SVGEGT. V dropped 6 bases and J dropped 3 bases, with 3 bases sitting between them. The CDR3 loop is CASSNNQPQHF. CDR3 bases: TGTGCCAGCAGCAACAATCAGCCCCAGCATTTT.

This clonotype was observed many times. The rearrangement joins TRBV18 to TRBJ2-7; the D gene is possibly TRBD1 (6 bases). The CDR3 has 16 residues. Between the trimmed V and J ends, which lost 1 base and 3 bases, there was a span of 16 bases. CDR1 is KGHSH, CDR2 LQKENI, per germline. Here the CDR3 DNA reads TGTGCCAGCTCACCACAGGGGACATCCTCAGGCTACGAGCAGTACTTC. It translates to CASSPQGTSSGYEQYF.

This clonotype was observed a handful of times. V usage is TRBV12-3 or TRBV12-4 and J usage is TRBJ1-1, with D possibly matching TRBD1 (6 bases). The CDR3 sequence is 12 residues long. The germline V and J ends were trimmed by 5 bases and 10 bases, with 14 bases remaining between them. CDR3 loop: CASSVETGRAFF. CDR3 nucleotides: TGTGCCAGCAGTGTAGAAACAGGGAGAGCTTTCTTT.

This clonotype has a count of ten or more. This chain uses TRBV27 with TRBJ1-5, with 9 bases fitting TRBD1. Germline CDR1 and CDR2: MNHEY and SMNVEV (reference sequence). J was trimmed by 6 bases and V by 2 bases; bases with no gene match: 5. The CDR3 is 15 amino acids. The CDR3 DNA sequence: TGTGCCAGCAGTTTAGGGACAGGGTCATTTCAGCCCCAGCATTTT. Its protein product is CASSLGTGSFQPQHF.

This clonotype was detected a few times. This chain links TRBV10-3 with TRBJ2-7; D is undetermined. V gave up 8 bases and J gave up 0 bases, with 11 bases separating them. Germline CDR1 and CDR2: ENHRY and SYGVKD. This CDR3 is 13 amino acids long. DNA of the CDR3: TGTGCCATCGCCGACCTGAGCTCCTACGAGCAGTACTTC. Its translation is CAIADLSSYEQYF.

V is TRBV6-2 or TRBV6-3 and J is TRBJ2-3, with D possibly TRBD2 on 5 matching bases. The CDR3 is made up of 15 amino acids. Trimming took off 6 bases at V and 2 bases at J, with 15 bases between the two ends. Germline CDR1 reads MNHEY; CDR2 reads SVGEGT. The CDR3, as DNA: TGTGCCAGCAGCCCCTTCGGGGAGCCCACAGATACGCAGTATTTT. Translating it yields CASSPFGEPTDTQYF.

The CDR3 loop reads CASSRQGSGANVLTF. As DNA, the CDR3 is TGTGCCAGCAGTCGACAGGGATCTGGGGCCAACGTCCTGACTTTC. The chain couples TRBV28 to TRBJ2-6; 7 nucleotides agree with TRBD1. CDR1 and CDR2 (germline): MDHEN, SYDVKM. The CDR3 has 15 residues. V trimming: 5 bases; J trimming: 1 base; junction bases outside the gene matches: 2.

The chain employs TRBV11-2 and TRBJ1-2; 8 positions match TRBD1. The CDR3 spans 16 residues. V was clipped by 5 bases and J by 0 bases; unmatched bases: 8. Germline loops: CDR1 SGHAT, CDR2 FQNNGV. CDR3 sequence reads: CASSVRTGLANYGYTF. The CDR3 nucleotides are TGTGCCAGCAGCGTCCGGACAGGGTTAGCTAACTATGGCTACACCTTC.

This clonotype was counted only a few times. The rearrangement uses TRBV28 and TRBJ2-5, with D uncertain. CDR1 and CDR2 from the germline V gene are MDHEN and SYDVKM. Trimming shortened V by 5 bases and J by 7 bases, and 20 bases separated the two germline ends. This CDR3 is 15 amino acids long. The CDR3 nucleotides are TGTGCCAGCAGTCCCTCATTTGGCAGCTCGGGGACCCAGTACTTC. This sequence encodes CASSPSFGSSGTQYF.

About this clonotype itself: One junction end does not reproduce the germline sequence, and a read error may be involved. The rearrangement joins TRBV12-3 or TRBV12-4 to TRBJ2-2; D is tentatively TRBD1 or TRBD2 (5 bases each). The CDR3 contains 13 residues. The CDR3 DNA follows: TGTGTCAGCAGTTTGGGGGTGACCGGGGAGCTGTTTTTT. Its protein is CVSSLGVTGELFF.

A few counts support this clonotype. The chain is built from TRBV14 and TRBJ2-3; 7 positions agree with TRBD2. Germline CDR1 and CDR2: SGHDN and FVKESK. The length of the CDR3 is 15 residues. V lost 4 bases and J lost 0; bases outside the gene matches: 4. In DNA, the CDR3 is TGTGCCAGCAGCCCACTAGCGACTAGCACAGATACGCAGTATTTT. Amino acid sequence: CASSPLATSTDTQYF.

CDR3 protein: CASSLTTGATYGYTF. The CDR3 nucleotides read TGTGCCAGCAGCTTAACTACGGGGGCGACCTATGGCTACACCTTC. This chain joins TRBV7-3 and TRBJ1-2; D may be TRBD1 (6 bases). Germline lookup yields CDR1 SGHTA and CDR2 FQGTGA. V was clipped by 0 bases and J by 4 bases, with 12 bases between them. The CDR3 has 15 amino acids.